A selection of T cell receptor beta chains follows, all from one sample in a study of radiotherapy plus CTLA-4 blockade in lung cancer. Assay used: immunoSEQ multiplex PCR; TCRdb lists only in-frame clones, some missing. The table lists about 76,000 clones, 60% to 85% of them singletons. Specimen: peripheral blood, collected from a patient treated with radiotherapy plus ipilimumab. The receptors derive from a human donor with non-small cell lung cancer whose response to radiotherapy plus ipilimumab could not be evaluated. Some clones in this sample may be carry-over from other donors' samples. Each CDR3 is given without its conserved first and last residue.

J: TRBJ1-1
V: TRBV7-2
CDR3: ASSPLSWAGTEAF

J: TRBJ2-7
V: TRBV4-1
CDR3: ASSHRLAASYEQY

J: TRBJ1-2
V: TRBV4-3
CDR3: ASSRQESNFYGYT

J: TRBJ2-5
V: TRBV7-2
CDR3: ASRTTGYQETQY

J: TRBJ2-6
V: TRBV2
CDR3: ASSDRQGSSGANVLT

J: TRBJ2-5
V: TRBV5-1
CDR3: ASSLALYFQETQY

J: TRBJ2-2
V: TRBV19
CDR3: ASTSDRVGGELF

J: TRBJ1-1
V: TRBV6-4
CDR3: ASSDPAKRGTLNTEAF

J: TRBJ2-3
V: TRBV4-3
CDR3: ASSQGGQGSADTQY

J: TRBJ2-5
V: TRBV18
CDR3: ASSPSDRGETQY

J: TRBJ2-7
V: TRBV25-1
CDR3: ASSESLSGVSEQY

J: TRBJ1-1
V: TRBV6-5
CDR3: ASSYYRQDTEAF

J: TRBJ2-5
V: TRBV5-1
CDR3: ASSYGTNQETQY

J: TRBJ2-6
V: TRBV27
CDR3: ASSFHGTGVSTGANVLT

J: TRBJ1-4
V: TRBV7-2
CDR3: ASSFSGTGGEKLF

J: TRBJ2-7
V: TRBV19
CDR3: ASRETGAYEQY

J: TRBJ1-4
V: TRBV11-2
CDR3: ASRQGPNEKLF

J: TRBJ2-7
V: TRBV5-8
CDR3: ASSLGGTVPYEQY

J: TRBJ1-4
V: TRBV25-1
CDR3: ASRPQGPNEKLF

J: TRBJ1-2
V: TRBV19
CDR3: ASSPPPGRGRGYT

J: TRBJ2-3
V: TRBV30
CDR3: AWCPHRDTQY

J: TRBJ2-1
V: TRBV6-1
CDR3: ASRKQGGDEQF

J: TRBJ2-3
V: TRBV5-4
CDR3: ASSFLAGGSTDTQY

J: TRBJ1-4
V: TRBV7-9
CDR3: ASSSVLGNEKLF

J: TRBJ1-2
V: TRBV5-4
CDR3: ASSLAEFYGYT

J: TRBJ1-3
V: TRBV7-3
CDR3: ASSAGSGNTIY

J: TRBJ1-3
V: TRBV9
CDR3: ASSVDGRPGNTIY

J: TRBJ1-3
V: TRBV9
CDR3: ASSVEGGESGNTIY

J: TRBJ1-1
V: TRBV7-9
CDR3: ASSLISGGNTEAF

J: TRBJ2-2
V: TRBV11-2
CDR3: ASRKPGRENTGELF